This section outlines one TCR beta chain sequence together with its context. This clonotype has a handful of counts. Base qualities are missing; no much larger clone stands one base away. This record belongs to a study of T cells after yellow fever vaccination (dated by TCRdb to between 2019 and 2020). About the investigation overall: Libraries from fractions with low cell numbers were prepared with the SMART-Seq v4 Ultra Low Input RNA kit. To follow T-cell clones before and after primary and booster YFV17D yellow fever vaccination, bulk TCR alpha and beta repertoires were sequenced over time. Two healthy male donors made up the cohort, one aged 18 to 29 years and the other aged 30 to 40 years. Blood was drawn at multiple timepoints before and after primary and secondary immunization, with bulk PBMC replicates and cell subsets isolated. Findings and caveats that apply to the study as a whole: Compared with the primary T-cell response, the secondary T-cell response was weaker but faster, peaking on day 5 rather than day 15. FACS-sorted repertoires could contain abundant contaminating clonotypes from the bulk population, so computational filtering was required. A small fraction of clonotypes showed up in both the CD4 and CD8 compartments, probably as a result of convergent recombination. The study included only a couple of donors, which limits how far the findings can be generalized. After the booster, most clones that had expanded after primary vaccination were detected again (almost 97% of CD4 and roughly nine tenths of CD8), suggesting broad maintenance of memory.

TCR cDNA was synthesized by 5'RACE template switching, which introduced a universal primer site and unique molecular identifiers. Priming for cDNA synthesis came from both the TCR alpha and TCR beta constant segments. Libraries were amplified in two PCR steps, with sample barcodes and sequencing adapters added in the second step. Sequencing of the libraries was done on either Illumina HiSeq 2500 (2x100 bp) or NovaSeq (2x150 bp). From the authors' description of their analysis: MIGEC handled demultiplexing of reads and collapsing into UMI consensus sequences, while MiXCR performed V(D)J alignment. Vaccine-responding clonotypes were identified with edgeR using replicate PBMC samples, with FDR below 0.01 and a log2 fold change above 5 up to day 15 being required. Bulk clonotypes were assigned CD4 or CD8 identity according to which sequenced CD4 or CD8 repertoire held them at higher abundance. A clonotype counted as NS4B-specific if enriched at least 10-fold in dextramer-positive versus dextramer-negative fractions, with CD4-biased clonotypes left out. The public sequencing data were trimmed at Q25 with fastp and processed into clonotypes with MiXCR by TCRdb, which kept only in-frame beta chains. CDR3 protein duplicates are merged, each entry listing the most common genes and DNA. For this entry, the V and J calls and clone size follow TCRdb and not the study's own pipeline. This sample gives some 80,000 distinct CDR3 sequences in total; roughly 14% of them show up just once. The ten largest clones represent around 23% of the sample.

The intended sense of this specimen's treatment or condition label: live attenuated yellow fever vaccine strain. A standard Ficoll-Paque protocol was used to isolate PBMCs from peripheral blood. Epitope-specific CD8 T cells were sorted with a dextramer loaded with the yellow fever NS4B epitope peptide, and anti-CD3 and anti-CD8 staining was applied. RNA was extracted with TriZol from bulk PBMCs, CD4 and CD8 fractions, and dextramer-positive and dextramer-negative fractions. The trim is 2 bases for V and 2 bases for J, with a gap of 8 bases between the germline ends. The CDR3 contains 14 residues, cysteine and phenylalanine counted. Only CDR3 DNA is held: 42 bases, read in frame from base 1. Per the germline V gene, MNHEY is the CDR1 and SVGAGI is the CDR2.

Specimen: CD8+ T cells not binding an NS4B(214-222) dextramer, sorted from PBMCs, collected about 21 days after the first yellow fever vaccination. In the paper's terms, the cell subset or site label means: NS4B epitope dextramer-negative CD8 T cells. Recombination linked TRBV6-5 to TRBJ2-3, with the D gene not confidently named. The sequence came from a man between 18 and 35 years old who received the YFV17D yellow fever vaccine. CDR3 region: CASSYIIPTDTQYF. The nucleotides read TGTGCCAGCAGTTACATAATACCCACAGATACGCAGTATTTT.